This TCR beta chain was sequenced for a study of response to subunit inactivated influenza vaccine. Notes on the study in general: That few new T cells are recruited by each seasonal influenza vaccination was the authors' suggestion.

Trimming removed 1 base at V and 2 bases at J, with 10 bases between. The CDR3 has 15 amino acids. In germline, CDR1 is MNHNS, CDR2 SASEGT. On this clonotype itself: The target antigen is unknown.

TCRdb itself ran the RT-PCR reads through MiXCR, one entry per CDR3 protein. Of a few hundred thousand distinct CDR3 sequences listed, 13% to 15% are singletons. The chain links TRBV6-1 to TRBJ2-3, with unresolved D. This material consisted of PBMCs from blood, taken less than 13 days after vaccination. This sequence originates from a man between 50 and 59 years old who received an inactivated influenza vaccine. The CDR3 reads CASSEVRSLTDTQYF. The CDR3, as DNA: TGTGCCAGCAGTGAAGTCCGAAGCCTCACAGATACGCAGTATTTT.